This T cell receptor (beta chain) was found in a study of PD-1 blockade in classical Hodgkin lymphoma. The study's findings and limits: Reasons behind the repertoire differences stay unclear, perhaps disease activity or earlier therapy. The study reported lower baseline TCR diversity in newly diagnosed patients than in healthy donors.

The sample's time point: cycle 4 day 1 (C4D1), after 6 weeks of nivolumab. In every patient, relapse followed autologous stem cell transplantation, while exposure to brentuximab vedotin differed. Best responses fell into complete response, partial response or progressive disease. Measured with immunoSEQ multiplex PCR; TCRdb has only the in-frame clones, and not every one. The sample holds tens of thousands of clones; around four fifths are singletons and the top ten take about 12%. For this clone: What it binds is unknown.

The germline CDR1 and CDR2 sequences are ENHRY and SYGVKD. There are 14 residues in the CDR3. V lost 6 bases and J lost 3, with 12 bases in between. This TCR derives from a human donor with classical Hodgkin lymphoma. The material was peripheral blood mononuclear cells (PBMCs), obtained before the fourth cycle of nivolumab. V and J are TRBV10-3 and TRBJ1-3; D is ambiguous. The chain's CDR3 is CAIRNATGGNTIYF. Here the CDR3 DNA reads TGTGCCATCAGGAATGCTACTGGTGGAAACACCATATATTTT.